This T cell receptor beta chain was found in a study of radiation and T cells in renal cell carcinoma. Across the whole study: Nephrectomy followed 15 Gy stereotactic body radiation by 4 weeks.

Time point indicated: blood 2 weeks post-SBRT. Sample treatment: 15 Gy SBRT to primary tumor, nephrectomy 4 weeks later. Radiation-treated patients gave blood at baseline, week 2 and week 4. Measured with immunoSEQ multiplex PCR; TCRdb has only the in-frame clones, and not every one. Seen here are some 120,000 clones, about 81% observed once, and the top ten hold 1.9%. With regard to this clone: Its antigen is currently unknown.

Trimming pared 4 bases from V and 0 bases from J, leaving 15 bases between. CDR1 and CDR2 (germline): LNHNV, YYDKDF (reference sequence). The CDR3 is 16 residues long. Study-level points and caveats: From baseline, blood top tumor clonotypes peaked at 2 weeks post-radiation. Baseline intratumoral clonotype presence is unknown without pretreatment biopsies.

Sequenced material: blood, taken from a patient whose treatment included radiotherapy and nephrectomy. The TCR was taken from a woman aged 55-70 years with renal cell carcinoma. This chain connects TRBV15 to TRBJ1-1; no clear D gene. CDR3 residues: CATSTSGIGMNTEAFF. In DNA, the CDR3 is TGTGCCACCAGCACCTCGGGGATAGGGATGAACACTGAAGCTTTCTTT.